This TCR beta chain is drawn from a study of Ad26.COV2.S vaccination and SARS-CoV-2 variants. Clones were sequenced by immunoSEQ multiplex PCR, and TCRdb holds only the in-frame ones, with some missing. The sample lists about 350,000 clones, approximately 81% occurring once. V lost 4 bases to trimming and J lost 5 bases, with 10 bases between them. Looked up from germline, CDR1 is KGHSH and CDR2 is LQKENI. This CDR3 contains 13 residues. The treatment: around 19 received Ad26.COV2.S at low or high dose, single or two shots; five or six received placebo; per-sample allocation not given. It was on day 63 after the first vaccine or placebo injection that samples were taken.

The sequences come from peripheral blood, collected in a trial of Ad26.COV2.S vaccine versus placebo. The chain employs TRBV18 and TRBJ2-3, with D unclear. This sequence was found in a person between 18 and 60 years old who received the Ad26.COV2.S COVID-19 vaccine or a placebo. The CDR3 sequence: CASSQIPKDTQYF. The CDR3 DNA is TGTGCCAGCTCACAAATACCTAAAGATACGCAGTATTTT. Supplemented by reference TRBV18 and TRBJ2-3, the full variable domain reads NAGVMQNPRHLVRRRGQEARLRCSPMKGHSHVYWYRQLPEEGLKFMVYLQKENIIDESGMPKERFSAEFPKEGPSILRIQQVVRGDSAAYFCASSQIPKDTQYFGPGTRLTVL.